The rows below give T cell receptor beta chains drawn from one sample of a study of OX40 agonist ivuxolimab in advanced cancers. Sequencing was performed with immunoSEQ multiplex PCR; in TCRdb, only in-frame clones are kept and a portion is missing. Here the sample spans 80,000 to 95,000 clones, 88% being singletons. Sequences were derived from CD4+ or CD8+ T cells sorted from blood, sampled in a trial of the OX40 agonist ivuxolimab. Receptor source: an adult with an advanced solid tumor such as melanoma, head and neck, liver or kidney cancer. Each CDR3 is given with its conserved first and last residue. The order of the fields is V gene, D gene, J gene, clone size, CDR3 protein, CDR3 DNA. The D gene is left open where the match is weak. Part of the rows lack a size; the others show once, few, many or a class for expanded clones.

TRBV4-3,.,TRBJ2-2,.,CASSQTGGLGPTNTGELFF,TGCGCCAGCAGCCAAACCGGGGGATTGGGTCCCACGAACACCGGGGAGCTGTTTTTT
TRBV9,TRBD2,TRBJ2-7,.,CASSVGVAGDKQYF,TGTGCCAGCAGCGTAGGGGTGGCGGGAGACAAGCAGTACTTC
TRBV29-1,.,TRBJ2-5,.,CSVGQSQETQYF,TGCAGCGTTGGACAGTCCCAAGAGACCCAGTACTTC
TRBV11-2,.,TRBJ2-2,.,CASSLNQGTNTGELFF,TGTGCCAGCAGCCTCAATCAAGGCACGAACACCGGGGAGCTGTTTTTT
TRBV11-2,TRBD2,TRBJ2-7,.,CASSLETSGGVRSYEQYF,TGTGCCAGCAGCTTAGAGACTAGCGGGGGGGTACGGTCCTACGAGCAGTACTTC
TRBV7-2,.,TRBJ1-1,.,CASSFFGGLDTEAFF,TGTGCCAGCAGCTTTTTCGGGGGGCTGGACACTGAAGCTTTCTTT
TRBV5-6,TRBD2,TRBJ2-1,.,CASSFFEGLESYNEQFF,TGTGCCAGCAGCTTCTTTGAGGGACTAGAAAGTTACAATGAGCAGTTCTTC
TRBV5-8,TRBD1,TRBJ2-7,.,CASSFPGTGSEQYF,TGTGCCAGCAGCTTCCCCGGGACAGGGTCTGAGCAGTACTTC
TRBV5-1,TRBD1,TRBJ2-2,.,CASSLRGPNTGELFF,TGCGCCAGCAGCTTGAGGGGGCCTAACACCGGGGAGCTGTTTTTT
TRBV25-1,TRBD1,TRBJ1-1,.,CASTQGQGTEAFF,TGTGCCAGCACCCAAGGACAGGGCACTGAAGCTTTCTTT
TRBV7-2,TRBD2,TRBJ2-1,.,CASSFSLAGGDEQFF,TGTGCCAGCAGCTTTTCGCTAGCGGGGGGCGATGAGCAGTTCTTC
TRBV6-1,.,TRBJ2-5,once,CASLSTAQETQYF,TGTGCCAGCCTTTCGACAGCCCAAGAGACCCAGTACTTC
TRBV11-3,.,TRBJ2-7,.,CASSLGVSYEQYF,TGTGCCAGCAGCCTAGGGGTCTCCTACGAGCAGTACTTC
TRBV6-6,TRBD2,TRBJ2-1,.,CASRSQREAYNEQFF,TGTGCCAGCAGGTCGCAGCGGGAGGCTTACAATGAGCAGTTCTTC
TRBV4-1,TRBD2,TRBJ2-5,.,CASSQTLAGGPGETQYF,TGCGCCAGCAGCCAGACCCTAGCGGGGGGCCCGGGAGAGACCCAGTACTTC
TRBV25-1,.,TRBJ1-4,.,CASSLTGRVFF,TGTGCCAGCAGTCTCACAGGGAGAGTGTTTTTT
TRBV28,.,TRBJ1-2,.,CASSLFGQSLSYTF,TGTGCCAGCAGTTTATTCGGGCAGAGCCTAAGCTACACCTTC
TRBV19,.,TRBJ2-7,.,CASSIDPYEQYF,TGTGCCAGTAGTATAGATCCCTACGAGCAGTACTTC
TRBV11-3,.,TRBJ1-1,.,CASSLNTGQPAFF,TGTGCCAGCAGCTTAAACACCGGTCAGCCAGCTTTCTTT
TRBV19,TRBD2,TRBJ2-3,.,CASSTSGGYTTDTQYF,TGTGCCAGTAGCACTAGCGGGGGTTATACGACAGATACGCAGTATTTT
TRBV25-1,.,TRBJ1-1,few,CASRGVTEAFF,TGTGCCAGCAGGGGGGTCACTGAAGCTTTCTTT
TRBV5-1,.,TRBJ1-1,.,CASSLEGLLNTEAFF,TGCGCCAGCAGCTTGGAGGGGCTACTGAACACTGAAGCTTTCTTT
TRBV27,TRBD2,TRBJ2-3,.,CASSAMTSASTDTQYF,TGTGCCAGCAGTGCGATGACTAGCGCTAGCACAGATACGCAGTATTTT
TRBV6-5,.,TRBJ2-2,once,CASSYDNSGELFF,TGTGCCAGCAGTTATGATAATTCCGGGGAGCTGTTTTTT
TRBV30,TRBD2,TRBJ2-7,.,CAWSTTPMGGAEQYF,TGTGCCTGGAGTACTACCCCAATGGGAGGGGCCGAGCAGTACTTC
TRBV20-1,.,TRBJ1-2,.,CSAPVGYGYTF,TGCAGTGCTCCAGTCGGCTATGGCTACACCTTC
TRBV6-1,TRBD1,TRBJ1-4,.,CASRRTGGGEKLFF,TGTGCCAGCAGACGGACAGGGGGCGGAGAAAAACTGTTTTTT
TRBV10-1,.,TRBJ1-1,.,CASSVAAADTEAFF,TGCGCCAGCAGTGTGGCGGCAGCGGATACTGAAGCTTTCTTT
TRBV6-5,.,TRBJ1-5,.,CASSYDGAQPQHF,TGTGCCAGCAGCTACGACGGCGCTCAGCCCCAGCATTTT
TRBV5-1,TRBD1,TRBJ2-7,.,CASSLLTGQGNDEQYF,TGCGCCAGCAGCTTGTTAACGGGACAGGGGAACGACGAGCAGTACTTC
TRBV27,TRBD1,TRBJ1-2,.,CASSLSGAGGPINYGYTF,TGTGCCAGCAGTTTATCGGGGGCAGGGGGGCCCATTAACTATGGCTACACCTTC
TRBV18,TRBD1,TRBJ2-5,.,CASSPRQGARETQYF,TGTGCCAGCTCACCTCGACAGGGGGCCAGGGAGACCCAGTACTTC
TRBV11-2,TRBD2,TRBJ2-3,once,CASSPLAGGPGTDTQYF,TGTGCCAGCAGCCCATTAGCGGGAGGGCCGGGCACAGATACGCAGTATTTT
TRBV30,TRBD1,TRBJ1-5,.,CAWAPTGGNLPQHF,TGTGCCTGGGCCCCGACAGGGGGGAACTTGCCCCAGCATTTT
TRBV10-3,.,TRBJ1-5,few,CAISEREAYSNQPQHF,TGTGCCATCAGTGAGCGGGAAGCCTATAGCAATCAGCCCCAGCATTTT
TRBV11-2,.,TRBJ1-4,.,CASSLGGPNEKLFF,TGTGCCAGCAGCTTAGGGGGACCTAATGAAAAACTGTTTTTT
TRBV21-1,.,TRBJ2-3,once,CASSMTSGYTDTQYF,TGTGCCAGCAGCATGACTAGCGGGTACACAGATACGCAGTATTTT
TRBV29-1,TRBD1,TRBJ1-1,.,CSGRQGDAEAFF,TGCAGCGGACGACAGGGGGACGCTGAAGCTTTCTTT
TRBV6-5,.,TRBJ2-1,.,CASSPHNGPGEQFF,TGTGCCAGCAGTCCCCATAACGGTCCAGGGGAGCAGTTCTTC
TRBV27,.,TRBJ2-7,.,CASSLLAGSSYEQYF,TGTGCCAGCAGTTTATTGGCGGGGAGCTCCTACGAGCAGTACTTC
TRBV25-1,TRBD2,TRBJ2-1,.,CASSTAGGGIYNEQFF,TGTGCCAGCAGTACAGCGGGAGGGGGGATTTACAATGAGCAGTTCTTC
TRBV4-1,TRBD1,TRBJ2-1,.,CASSQDQGAADRNNEQFF,TGCGCCAGCAGCCAAGATCAGGGGGCCGCCGACCGCAACAATGAGCAGTTCTTC
TRBV28,.,TRBJ1-2,.,CASSLDYGYTF,TGTGCCAGCAGTTTAGACTATGGCTACACCTTC
TRBV19,TRBD1,TRBJ2-1,.,CASSRGRSGYNEQFF,TGTGCCAGTAGCAGGGGGCGCTCAGGCTACAATGAGCAGTTCTTC
TRBV7-9,.,TRBJ1-4,.,CASSLGFSGSYEKLFF,TGTGCCAGCAGCTTAGGGTTCTCAGGGTCTTATGAAAAACTGTTTTTT
TRBV15,.,TRBJ1-1,.,CATGTLNTEAFF,TGTGCCACAGGGACCCTGAACACTGAAGCTTTCTTT
TRBV11-2,TRBD1,TRBJ1-6,.,CASSFRGLENSPLHF,TGTGCCAGCAGCTTCAGGGGGCTAGAGAATTCACCCCTCCACTTT
TRBV10-3,.,TRBJ1-2,.,CAISSGGNYGYTF,TGTGCCATCAGTTCGGGGGGAAACTATGGCTACACCTTC
TRBV6-1,.,TRBJ2-2,.,CASSAVRQYNTGELFF,TGTGCCAGCAGTGCCGTTCGACAGTACAACACCGGGGAGCTGTTTTTT
TRBV28,TRBD1,TRBJ1-5,once,CASSLGQGASNQPQHF,TGTGCCAGCAGTTTGGGGCAGGGGGCTAGCAATCAGCCCCAGCATTTT
TRBV5-1,.,TRBJ2-3,.,CASSLSSRVTDTQYF,TGCGCCAGCAGCTTGTCGTCCAGGGTTACAGATACGCAGTATTTT
TRBV30,TRBD1,TRBJ2-7,.,CAWSKGTGPYEQYF,TGTGCCTGGAGTAAGGGGACAGGGCCTTACGAGCAGTACTTC
TRBV19,.,TRBJ2-5,.,CASMGAGETQYF,TGTGCCAGTATGGGGGCTGGGGAGACCCAGTACTTC
TRBV6-5,TRBD2,TRBJ2-7,.,CASILREGPYEQYF,TGTGCCAGCATTCTCAGGGAGGGACCCTACGAGCAGTACTTC
TRBV19,TRBD1,TRBJ2-5,.,CASSIGRGQSETQYF,TGTGCCAGTAGTATAGGCCGGGGACAGTCAGAGACCCAGTACTTC